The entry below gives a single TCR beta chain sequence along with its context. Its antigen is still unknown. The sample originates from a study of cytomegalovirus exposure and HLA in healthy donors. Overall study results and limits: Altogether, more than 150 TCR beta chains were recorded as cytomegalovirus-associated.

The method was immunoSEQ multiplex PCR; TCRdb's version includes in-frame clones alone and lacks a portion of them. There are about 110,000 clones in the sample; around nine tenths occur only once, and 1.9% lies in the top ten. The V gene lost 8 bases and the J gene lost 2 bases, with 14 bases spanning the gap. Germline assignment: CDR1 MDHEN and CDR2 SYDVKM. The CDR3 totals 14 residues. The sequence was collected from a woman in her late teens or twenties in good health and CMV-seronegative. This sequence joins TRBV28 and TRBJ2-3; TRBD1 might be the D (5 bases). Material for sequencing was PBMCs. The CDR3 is CASQDDRFTDTQYF. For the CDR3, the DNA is TGTGCCAGCCAGGATGACAGATTCACAGATACGCAGTATTTT. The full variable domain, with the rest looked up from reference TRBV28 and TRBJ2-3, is DVKVTQSSRYLVKRTGEKVFLECVQDMDHENMFWYRQDPGLGLRLIYFSYDVKMKEKGDIPEGYSVSREKKERFSLILESASTNQTSMYLCASQDDRFTDTQYFGPGTRLTVL.